This T cell receptor beta chain was identified in a study of beta chain features in type 1 diabetes. All of the isolated RNA was reverse transcribed, so expressed TCRB transcripts were sequenced. The method was immunoSEQ multiplex PCR; TCRdb's version includes in-frame clones alone and lacks a portion of them. In the table there are tens of thousands of clones, roughly 67% of which are singletons. Study findings and constraints: cDNA-based sequencing might over-represent cells highly expressing TCR. More deletions and fewer insertions at VDJ junctions were found in patients with type 1 diabetes. The similarity of naive, central memory and Treg TCRB repertoires appeared greater among patients than among healthy donors.

On this clone: Its specificity is not known.

V was trimmed by 4 bases and J by 2 bases, leaving 9 bases between them. The CDR3 covers 14 residues. Germline values: CDR1 SNHLY, CDR2 FYNNEI. The authors sorted CD4+ naive, central memory, regulatory and stem cell-like memory cells via CD45RO/CCR7/CD25/CD127/CD95/CD27. This TCR came from a woman aged 25 to 39 in good health. This chain links TRBV2 with TRBJ2-1; weak D call: TRBD2 (5 bases). The sequenced material came from Tregs from blood. The CDR3 here is CASSARETYNEQFF. DNA of the CDR3: TGTGCCAGCAGTGCCCGGGAAACCTACAATGAGCAGTTCTTC.